This TCR beta chain is from a study of CD4 T cells in relation to SARS-CoV-2 and coronaviruses. Method: immunoSEQ multiplex PCR; TCRdb's copy keeps in-frame clones and lacks some. The top ten clones hold around 1.3% of a sample with about 59,000 clones, about nine tenths of them seen once. Unexposed donor CD4+ T cells date from about 2011-2018, before the COVID-19 pandemic. Sequenced: memory CD4+ T cells from PBMCs. The TCR originated in a human donor in good health.

CDR3 in DNA: TGCGCCAGCAGCTTCGGCAGCGGGAGGGCCGGTAATGAGCAGTTCTTC. It codes for CASSFGSGRAGNEQFF. V is TRBV5-1 and J is TRBJ2-1, with TRBD2 matching over 10 bases. CDR1 and CDR2 (germline): SGHRS, YFSETQ. Trimming removed 2 bases from V and 7 bases from J; junction bases left unmatched: 9. The CDR3 length is 16 residues.